This T cell receptor beta chain was recovered during a study of T cells in tumors after PD-1 blockade. About the research overall: Excluded were patients with checkpoint blockade, immunosuppressants, or radiotherapy or other anti-cancer therapy within 4 weeks. Either cemiplimab 350 mg every 2 weeks or pembrolizumab 200 mg every 3 weeks was given. Study-level results: Peripheral recruitment is suggested, as some novel exhausted tumor clones were in pre-treatment blood.

This clone appeared a few times. What it binds is unknown. Sequenced by immunoSEQ multiplex PCR; TCRdb stores in-frame clones only, minus some. The repertoire holds about 5,800 clones, 80% to 85% seen once, with less than 50% in the top ten. The clonotype originates from a human donor with advanced basal cell or squamous cell carcinoma (not recorded which). Sequencing was performed on PBMCs, taken after anti-PD-1 therapy.

The CDR3 here is CASSAEGLPTYNEQFF. CDR3 DNA: TGTGCCAGCAGCGCCGAGGGGTTACCGACTTACAATGAGCAGTTCTTC. The V call is TRBV9, the J call TRBJ2-1, with D perhaps assigned TRBD1 or TRBD2 (5 bases each). V lost 3 bases and J lost 4, with 17 bases in between. The CDR3 is 16 amino acids. Germline assignment: CDR1 SGDLS and CDR2 YYNGEE.